These T cell receptor beta chains were read from a single sample in a study of T cell repertoires in ileal Crohn's disease. Assay: immunoSEQ multiplex PCR; the TCRdb copy retains only in-frame clones and omits some. The table lists some 3,000 clones, approximately 86% of them singletons. Material for sequencing was ileal tissue. These receptors were obtained from an adult with Crohn's disease. Each CDR3 is given with its conserved first and last residue. D genes are given only for firm matches. The size entry is marked missing in some rows and otherwise reads once, few, many or a size class.

TGCGCCAGCAGCTTGGCCTTCACAGCCTACAATGAGCAGTTCTTC,CASSLAFTAYNEQFF,.,TRBV5-1,TRBJ2-1,15,.
TGTGCCAGCAGGTCTTACGGGGTCTCTGGAAACACCATATATTTT,CASRSYGVSGNTIYF,.,TRBV6-1,TRBJ1-3,15,.
TGTGCCAGCAGCTTAGGAGGCAACTACGAGCAGTACTTC,CASSLGGNYEQYF,.,TRBV11-2,TRBJ2-7,13,.
TGTGCCAGCAGTTCGGGGACTAGCGGGCGCACAGATACGCAGTATTTT,CASSSGTSGRTDTQYF,.,TRBV27,TRBJ2-3,16,TRBD2
TGTGCCAGCAGCCGTTTGGACAGTAACTATGGCTACACCTTC,CASSRLDSNYGYTF,.,TRBV5-4,TRBJ1-2,14,.
TGTGCCAGCAGACGAAGCATTCAGGGCACTGAAGCTTTCTTT,CASRRSIQGTEAFF,.,TRBV6-1,TRBJ1-1,14,.
TGTGCCAGCAGCTTAGGGTTCACCTGGGGTGAGGAATACGAGCAGTACTTC,CASSLGFTWGEEYEQYF,.,TRBV11-2,TRBJ2-7,17,.
TGTGCCAGCAGCTCGACGGACAGGGGAGCCTACAATGAGCAGTTCTTC,CASSSTDRGAYNEQFF,once,TRBV5-4,TRBJ2-1,16,TRBD1
TGTGCCAGCAGCCAAGTTGCAGTCCACTACGAGCAGTACTTC,CASSQVAVHYEQYF,.,TRBV14,TRBJ2-7,14,.
TGTGCCAGCAGCGCCTCAGGGGGCAACTATGGCTACACCTTC,CASSASGGNYGYTF,.,TRBV7-9,TRBJ1-2,14,TRBD1
TGTGCCAGCAGTTTAAGGGGACAGGGATTTATGAACATTCAGTACTTC,CASSLRGQGFMNIQYF,once,TRBV28,TRBJ2-4,16,TRBD1
TGTGCCAGCAGTCCCGACAGGAGGTCTCGGGAGCAGTTCTTC,CASSPDRRSREQFF,.,TRBV6-5,TRBJ2-1,14,.
TGTGCCAGCAGTGACGCGGCAGGGGAGTACAATGAGCAGTTCTTC,CASSDAAGEYNEQFF,.,TRBV6-4,TRBJ2-1,15,.
TGTGCTAGCAGCTTGGACTTATCAACCGGGGAGCTGTTTTTT,CASSLDLSTGELFF,.,TRBV7-7,TRBJ2-2,14,.
TGTGCCAGCAGTGTTGGCCCAGCGTCTGAGCAGTTCTTC,CASSVGPASEQFF,few,TRBV6-4,TRBJ2-1,13,.
TGTGCCAGCAGCTTAGTTGCGGCTTCACCCCTCCACTTT,CASSLVAASPLHF,.,TRBV7-2,TRBJ1-6,13,.
TGCGCCAGCAGCCCAGGGACAGGCAATCAGCCCCAGCATTTT,CASSPGTGNQPQHF,.,TRBV5-1,TRBJ1-5,14,TRBD1
TGTGCCAGCAGCCCGCAGGGTCACTACGAGCAGTACTTC,CASSPQGHYEQYF,.,TRBV11-3,TRBJ2-7,13,.
TGCGCCAGCAGCTTATCCCCGGGAGGAGACACTGAAGCTTTCTTT,CASSLSPGGDTEAFF,.,TRBV5-1,TRBJ1-1,15,.
TGTGCCAGCTCACCAGGGACTAGCGGGGTATTCTCCTACGAGCAGTACTTC,CASSPGTSGVFSYEQYF,once,TRBV18,TRBJ2-7,17,TRBD2
TGCGCCAGCAGCTTCGGGCAGGCTGAGCAGTTCTTC,CASSFGQAEQFF,few,TRBV5-1,TRBJ2-1,12,.
TGTGCCAGCAGTGAGGAGGGGGGGGGTTCCTACGAGCAGTACTTC,CASSEEGGGSYEQYF,.,TRBV6-1,TRBJ2-7,15,.
TGCAGCGGGCGAGGGGGCCCGAACACTGAAGCTTTCTTT,CSGRGGPNTEAFF,.,TRBV29-1,TRBJ1-1,13,TRBD1
TGCGCCAGCAGCTTGTTTTTAGCGGGGGGGCCCTGGGAGACCCAGTACTTC,CASSLFLAGGPWETQYF,few,TRBV5-1,TRBJ2-5,17,TRBD2
TGTGCCAGCAGTCTAGCGGGGGGGCCGGGTCATGAGCAGTTCTTC,CASSLAGGPGHEQFF,.,TRBV25-1,TRBJ2-1,15,TRBD2
TGCGCCAGCAGCTCCTTACAGGGATCCGAGCAGTTCTTC,CASSSLQGSEQFF,.,TRBV5-1,TRBJ2-1,13,.
TGTGCCAGTAGTGTACAGGGTCTCGGTGAAAAACTGTTTTTT,CASSVQGLGEKLFF,.,TRBV19,TRBJ1-4,14,.
TGTGCCAGCTTGGACAGTAACACTGAAGCTTTCTTT,CASLDSNTEAFF,.,TRBV6-5,TRBJ1-1,12,.
TGTGCCAGCAGCCGTCCCGGGACATTTAACTATGGCTACACCTTC,CASSRPGTFNYGYTF,.,TRBV6-5,TRBJ1-2,15,.
TGTGCCAGCTCACCCACACCCGAACCGGGACAGGATTTTAACTATGGCTACACCTTC,CASSPTPEPGQDFNYGYTF,.,TRBV18,TRBJ1-2,19,TRBD1
TGTGCCAGCAGCTTGTGGGGGGCGAGGTACTATGGCTACACCTTC,CASSLWGARYYGYTF,.,TRBV5-6,TRBJ1-2,15,.
TGTGCCAGCGCCTTGGTCCCAGGGAGATCGGAAGCTTTCTTT,CASALVPGRSEAFF,once,TRBV7-9,TRBJ1-1,14,.
TGCGCCAGCAGCTTGGACTTAAATAATTCACCCCTCCACTTT,CASSLDLNNSPLHF,.,TRBV5-1,TRBJ1-6,14,.
TGTGCCAGCAGCCCAAATGGGGGGGGAACCGGGGAGCTGTTTTTT,CASSPNGGGTGELFF,.,TRBV7-2,TRBJ2-2,15,TRBD2
TGTGCCAGCAGCGCCCACGGGACCTCTGGAAACACCATATATTTT,CASSAHGTSGNTIYF,.,TRBV7-9,TRBJ1-3,15,.
TGTGCCAGCAGCTTAGGGACTTTGTCCGGGGAGCTGTTTTTT,CASSLGTLSGELFF,.,TRBV7-9,TRBJ2-2,14,.
TGTGCCAGCGGGACAGGGTTTGCCAACCTCTATAATTCACCCCTCCACTTT,CASGTGFANLYNSPLHF,.,TRBV19,TRBJ1-6,17,TRBD1
TGTGCCAGTACCCCACCCGGGGCAGGGGGTAACAATGAGCAGTTCTTC,CASTPPGAGGNNEQFF,.,TRBV19,TRBJ2-1,16,TRBD1
TGTGCCAGCAGTGAGTACGAGCAGTACTTC,CASSEYEQYF,few,TRBV2,TRBJ2-7,10,.
TGTGCCAGCAGCTTAGCACCAGACTTTTCCTACAATGAGCAGTTCTTC,CASSLAPDFSYNEQFF,.,TRBV11-1,TRBJ2-1,16,.
TGTGCCAGCAGCCGCTCCGGGACTAGTGGGGATACGCAGTATTTT,CASSRSGTSGDTQYF,.,TRBV7-9,TRBJ2-3,15,TRBD2
TGTGCCGTGAAGGGACAGGGGCCCGCCTACGAGCAGTACTTC,CAVKGQGPAYEQYF,.,TRBV6-5,TRBJ2-7,14,TRBD1
TGTGCCAGTTCCTGGGAGGGGGCGAGCACAGATACGCAGTATTTT,CASSWEGASTDTQYF,.,TRBV6-5,TRBJ2-3,15,.
TGTGCCAGCAGCTTTCCTCGACAGGGGGGGAAAAACATTCAGTACTTC,CASSFPRQGGKNIQYF,.,TRBV11-2,TRBJ2-4,16,TRBD1
TGTGCCAGCAGTGAAGGGGGGACTAGCACAGATACGCAGTATTTT,CASSEGGTSTDTQYF,.,TRBV6-1,TRBJ2-3,15,.
TGTGCCAGCAGCCCCGCCCGAGGGAATACGCAGTATTTT,CASSPARGNTQYF,.,TRBV11-2,TRBJ2-3,13,.
TGTGCCAGCAGCTGGACAGCTAACTATGGCTACACCTTC,CASSWTANYGYTF,.,TRBV11-1,TRBJ1-2,13,.
TGTGCCAGCAGCTTAGGACAGGGAAGGGGAGCTAATGAAAAACTGTTTTTT,CASSLGQGRGANEKLFF,.,TRBV7-9,TRBJ1-4,17,TRBD1
TGTGCCAGCAGCTTCCGGGACAGGGACTTAGGAAAACTGTTTTTT,CASSFRDRDLGKLFF,.,TRBV5-5,TRBJ1-4,15,TRBD1
TGTGCCAGCAGCGTAGATGGGGGAAACACCATATATTTT,CASSVDGGNTIYF,.,TRBV9,TRBJ1-3,13,.
TGTGCCAGCAGCTTAGTGGGGGGCACTGAAGCTTTCTTT,CASSLVGGTEAFF,once,TRBV13,TRBJ1-1,13,.
TGTGCCAGCAGTGGACGGGGGAGCTCCTACGAGCAGTACTTC,CASSGRGSSYEQYF,hyperexpanded,TRBV6-1,TRBJ2-7,14,.
TGTGCCAGCAGTGATCTTCGGGGGGGAATCACAGATACGCAGTATTTT,CASSDLRGGITDTQYF,.,TRBV25-1,TRBJ2-3,16,TRBD2